This T cell receptor beta chain comes out of a study of shared clonotypes between healthy human individuals (TCRdb year 2020). Regarding the complete study: A couple of women and three men aged 18 to 49 years were included in the cohort. To estimate repertoire size and how much clonotypes are shared between individuals, the study performed deep sequencing of blood TCR repertoires from a few healthy adults. For each donor, CD4 naive and CD4 memory were each run on three plates, CD8 naive on two plates, and CD8 memory on one plate. To increase sequencing depth and limit assay-specific biases, TCR repertoire library preparation and sequencing were carried out by different laboratories using diverse techniques. Leukapheresis yielded between about 0.94 and 10 billion PBMCs per donor.

CD8 naive samples were CD45RO-negative cells positively selected for CCR7, giving a CD45RA+CCR7+ population that excluded TemRA cells. Donors were healthy HIV-negative adults with no recently reported acute infections or vaccinations. All donors were Caucasian adults living in Nashville, Tennessee, USA. Blood was obtained by leukapheresis, after which PBMCs were separated by Ficoll-Histopaque density gradient centrifugation and cryopreserved in liquid nitrogen vapor phase. Analytical flow cytometry was used to check the purity and quantity of every magnetically sorted T cell population. Genomic DNA was isolated from each sorted fraction and quantified by UV absorbance on a Nanodrop 2000c. As to this clone: What antigen it recognizes has not been identified. No base quality information exists; no much larger clone differs at one position.

TCR CDR3 regions were amplified from genomic DNA by multiplex PCR using the deep immunoSEQ assay. Extracted genomic DNA from each cell subset was distributed evenly across all wells of several immunoSEQ 96-well plates, and each plate was treated as a replicate. Each replicate PCR for sorted subsets received 150 to 250 ng genomic DNA, equal to tens of thousands of T cell genomes. Purified libraries were quantified with a Qubit 3.0 fluorometer, sized on a Bioanalyzer 2100, and re-quantified with the KAPA Library Quantification kit. A separate single-read 150-cycle Illumina NextSeq 550 flow cell was used to sequence each immunoSEQ 96-well plate. In the paper's pipeline: Because only junctional sequences without quality scores were contained in the immunoSEQ output, filtering matching that applied to full-length reads could not be performed. Sequences were annotated with PyIR, a Python wrapper for IgBLAST v1.9, using IMGT germline references to assign V/J genes and CDR3. Any read was removed if the V/J assignment was weak (E-value above 1e-6), the CDR3 was missing, or the read contained stop codons, out-of-frame junctions, or ambiguous translated residues. V3J clonotypes were defined by identical inferred V gene, J gene, and CDR3 amino acid sequence. The percentage overlap between two repertoires was calculated by dividing the number of shared unique clonotypes by the size of the smaller repertoire. RTK rarefaction, the Chao1 estimator, and Recon v2.1 estimates of unobserved clonotypes were used to assess repertoire richness. Generation probabilities for all TCRbeta clonotypes obtained by the gDNA method from several donors were computed using OLGA. The table comes from immuneACCESS by way of TCRdb, which keeps in-frame sequences with V and J called. Part of the clones is missing from these tables; in studies checked, under half for an unresolved V gene and the rest for unknown reasons. That table supplies the V and J calls and clone size; D and trimming were determined from the DNA. Recorded for this sample are around 1,900,000 clones; around 93% of them occurred a single time. Over 1.5% of the sample comes from the top ten.

Study-level results and caveats: Naive subsets generally had larger estimated clonotype richness than memory subsets did. The small number of donors limited the genetic and exposure-history diversity represented. Across four donors, approximately 5% of naive CD4, roughly 3.5% of naive CD8, under 2.5% of memory CD4, and about 0.4% of memory CD8 clonotypes were shared. Even with the large sequencing depth, rarefaction of the sorted-subset datasets indicated that sequencing was incomplete. Sampling was limited to blood, and TCR repertoires in tissue likely differ from TCR repertoires in blood. Pairwise subsampling indicated that sequencing depth was expected to affect the degree of clonotype sharing among donors. Higher generation probabilities were observed for clonotypes shared by all four sorted-subset donors than for non-shared clonotypes.

The CDR3 numbers 17 residues from cysteine through phenylalanine. CDR3 DNA only is kept here, 51 bases in frame from base 1. In the germline V gene, CDR1 corresponds to SGHTA and CDR2 to FQGNSA. Trimming costs V 1 base and J 2 bases, and their ends lie 15 bases apart. The V gene is TRBV7-2 and the J gene is TRBJ1-3; no D gene call is confident. Specimen: naive CD8+ T cells from PBMCs. In the paper's terms, the cell subset or site label means: CD45RA+CCR7+. The sequence derives from a man aged 18 to 30 in good health. Some clones in this sample may be carry-over from other donors' samples. CDR3 region: CASSLERTVTPGNTIYF. The sequence in DNA is TGTGCCAGCAGCTTAGAGAGAACAGTTACCCCTGGAAACACCATATATTTT.